These 32 T cell receptor beta chains came from one sample sequenced in a study of blood T cell repertoires in COVID-19. Repertoires were generated with immunoSEQ multiplex PCR, while TCRdb's copy carries only in-frame clones and drops some. The table has 270,000 or so clones, approximately 92% seen once. Sequencing was carried out using peripheral blood. The receptor source for this set is a woman in her thirties or forties who had recovered from COVID-19.

The chain links TRBV10-1 to TRBJ2-2; tentative D call: TRBD2 (6 bases). This CDR3 region has 15 residues. From germline, CDR1 is WNHNN and CDR2 SYGVQD (reference sequence). V gave up 1 base and J gave up 0 bases, with 6 bases separating them. CDR3 region: CASSEWRANTGELFF. The CDR3 nucleotides are TGCGCCAGCAGTGAGTGGAGGGCGAACACCGGGGAGCTGTTTTTT.

This chain joins TRBV30 and TRBJ1-4; D is ambiguous. Trimming cost V 0 bases and J 7 bases, with 12 bases left between them. Germline CDR1 and CDR2: GTSNPN and SVGIG (reference sequence). The CDR3 totals 14 residues. The CDR3 spells CAWSVPGSSEKLFF. CDR3 in DNA: TGTGCCTGGAGTGTTCCCGGGAGTAGTGAAAAACTGTTTTTT.

This clone was recorded once. The V and J genes are TRBV5-4 and TRBJ1-1; D remains ambiguous. Germline V gives CDR1 SGHNT, CDR2 YYREEE (reference sequence). The CDR3 has 17 residues. The V end lost 0 bases, the J end lost 0 bases, and 15 bases lay between the germline ends. CDR3 amino acids: CASSLAHTMNMNTEAFF. The CDR3 DNA reads as TGTGCCAGCAGCTTGGCCCACACAATGAATATGAACACTGAAGCTTTCTTT.

V gene TRBV2 combines with J gene TRBJ2-3; D is uncertain. There are 13 residues in the CDR3. Trimming shortened V by 8 bases and J by 3 bases, and 12 bases separated the two germline ends. Germline V gene data show CDR1 as SNHLY and CDR2 as FYNNEI. The CDR3 reads CASSRPFTDTQYF. The DNA for the CDR3 is TGTGCCAGCTCCCGTCCCTTTACAGATACGCAGTATTTT.

V and J are TRBV27 and TRBJ1-2, with a weak D call TRBD1 (5 bases). The CDR3 runs 16 residues. Germline CDR1 MNHEY, CDR2 SMNVEV (reference sequence). Trimming took off 0 bases at V and 4 bases at J, with 15 bases between the two ends. The CDR3 here is CASSLSRTSRGYGYTF. The DNA for the CDR3 is TGTGCCAGCAGTTTATCGCGGACGTCTAGGGGCTATGGCTACACCTTC.

The J gene is TRBJ1-5, the V gene TRBV2; D is possibly TRBD1 (6 bases). Trimming stripped 6 bases from V and 7 bases from J, with 13 bases between. The length of the CDR3 is 13 residues. The germline gives CDR1 SNHLY, CDR2 FYNNEI. The CDR3 spells CASSSRGGQPQHF. The CDR3 region has the DNA TGTGCCAGCAGCTCGAGGGGGGGGCAGCCCCAGCATTTT.

The chain employs TRBV6-2 or TRBV6-3 and TRBJ2-7; 7 bases align to TRBD2. The trim removed 2 bases at V and 2 bases at J, leaving 9 bases unmatched. Germline V gives CDR1 MNHEY, CDR2 SVGEGT. The length of the CDR3 is 16 residues. The CDR3 spells CASSYKAGLTAYEQYV. The CDR3 DNA sequence: TGTGCCAGCAGTTACAAGGCGGGACTAACAGCCTACGAGCAGTACGTC.

The chain carries TRBV28 and TRBJ2-2, with D possibly matching TRBD1 (6 bases). This CDR3 has 15 residues. Germline CDR1 is MDHEN and CDR2 is SYDVKM. Trimming pared 6 bases from V and 4 bases from J, leaving 15 bases between. This CDR3 is CASSSGTHSTGELFF. CDR3 DNA: TGTGCCAGCAGCTCCGGGACACATTCCACCGGGGAGCTGTTTTTT. The variable domain in full, completed from reference TRBV28 and TRBJ2-2, reads DVKVTQSSRYLVKRTGEKVFLECVQDMDHENMFWYRQDPGLGLRLIYFSYDVKMKEKGDIPEGYSVSREKKERFSLILESASTNQTSMYLCASSSGTHSTGELFFGEGSRLTVL.

Details on this clone: Different DNA sequences within this sample yield the same CDR3. This chain connects TRBV2 to TRBJ2-5; D is possibly TRBD1 (6 bases). The germline V and J ends were trimmed by 6 bases and 1 base, with 9 bases remaining between them. The germline V gene encodes CDR1 SNHLY and CDR2 FYNNEI. This CDR3 has 13 residues. CDR3 protein: CASRRTVQETQYF. DNA of the CDR3: TGTGCCAGCAGGAGGACAGTCCAAGAGACCCAGTACTTC.

V usage is TRBV18 and J usage is TRBJ1-1; D remains ambiguous. Trimming took off 5 bases at V and 1 base at J, with 8 bases between the two ends. This CDR3 is built from 13 residues. In germline, CDR1 is KGHSH, CDR2 LQKENI. CDR3 bases: TGTGCCAGCTCATCCATCCCGAACACTGAAGCTTTCTTT. The encoded protein is CASSSIPNTEAFF.

The chain employs TRBV18 and TRBJ1-5, with D perhaps TRBD1 (5 bases). V lost 5 bases and J lost 3, with 14 bases in between. Germline assignment: CDR1 KGHSH and CDR2 LQKENI. The CDR3 has 15 amino acids. The CDR3 loop is CASSREDIFNQPQHF. The CDR3 bases are TGTGCCAGCTCAAGGGAGGACATATTCAATCAGCCCCAGCATTTT. Filled out from reference TRBV18 and TRBJ1-5, the complete variable domain reads NAGVMQNPRHLVRRRGQEARLRCSPMKGHSHVYWYRQLPEEGLKFMVYLQKENIIDESGMPKERFSAEFPKEGPSILRIQQVVRGDSAAYFCASSREDIFNQPQHFGDGTRLSIL.

The genes are TRBV5-6 and TRBJ1-2; the match to TRBD1 covers 9 bases. CDR1 SGHDT and CDR2 YYEEEE come from the germline V gene. The CDR3 runs to 16 residues. V dropped 0 bases and J dropped 4; count of bases not matched to a gene: 7. The CDR3 coding sequence is TGTGCCAGCAGCTTGGTTTTCCTGGACAGGGGCTATGGCTACACCTTC. Amino acid sequence: CASSLVFLDRGYGYTF.

This chain links TRBV10-3 with TRBJ1-2, with unresolved D. Trimming shortened V by 11 bases and J by 8 bases, and 15 bases separated the two germline ends. Germline V gene lookup returns CDR1 ENHRY and CDR2 SYGVKD. This CDR3 has 11 amino acids. The CDR3 DNA reads TGTGCCTCATCTAACGGGGTAGGCTACACCTTC. Amino acid sequence: CASSNGVGYTF.

For the CDR3, the DNA is TGTGCCAGCAGCACCGGGACAGGTAACGAGCAGTACTTC. Protein product: CASSTGTGNEQYF. The chain employs TRBV28 and TRBJ2-7; 8 positions match TRBD1. Germline values: CDR1 MDHEN, CDR2 SYDVKM. V gave up 6 bases and J gave up 5 bases; unmatched junction bases: 6. This CDR3 contains 13 residues.

This rearrangement joins TRBV4-3 to TRBJ2-3, with 8 bases identical to TRBD2. V dropped 0 bases and J dropped 6; count of bases not matched to a gene: 8. Per the germline V gene, CDR1 is LGHNA and CDR2 is YSLEER. The CDR3 consists of 16 residues. For the CDR3, the DNA is TGCGCCAGCAGCCAAGATACGGCGGGAGGAATGGATACGCAGTATTTT. Amino acid sequence: CASSQDTAGGMDTQYF.

The rearrangement joins TRBV3-1 (or the pseudogene TRBV3-2) to TRBJ1-6, with TRBD1 matching over 7 bases. The CDR3 extends over 17 amino acids. Germline V gene lookup returns CDR1 LGHDT and CDR2 YNNKEL (reference sequence). V lost 4 bases to trimming and J lost 8 bases; unmatched junction nucleotides: 14. This chain's CDR3 is CASSLSVLEQGYSPLHF. CDR3 bases: TGTGCCAGCAGCCTGTCGGTTCTCGAACAGGGGTATTCACCCCTCCACTTT.

The V gene is TRBV27, the J gene TRBJ2-7; TRBD1 agrees at 9 bases. The CDR3 contains 14 residues. In germline, CDR1 is MNHEY, CDR2 SMNVEV (reference sequence). Losses at the gene ends were 5 bases for V and 4 bases for J; bases not matched to a gene: 6. The CDR3 sequence is CASSITGTGYEQYV. CDR3 in DNA: TGTGCCAGCAGTATCACCGGGACAGGGTACGAGCAGTACGTC.

This chain connects TRBV7-2 to TRBJ1-2; D unresolved. Germline V gene lookup returns CDR1 SGHTA and CDR2 FQGNSA. The V end was cut by 3 bases, the J end by 4 bases, with 9 bases between. CDR3 length: 13 residues. For the CDR3, the DNA is TGTGCCAGCAGCTTGGAAGAGGGCTATGGCTACACCTTC. Translation gives CASSLEEGYGYTF. Full variable domain (rest looked up from reference TRBV7-2 and TRBJ1-2): GAGVSQSPSNKVTEKGKDVELRCDPISGHTALYWYRQSLGQGLEFLIYFQGNSAPDKSGLPSDRFSAERTGGSVSTLTIQRTQQEDSAVYLCASSLEEGYGYTFGSGTRLTVV.

The chain uses TRBV7-8 and TRBJ2-5; 10 positions agree with TRBD2. V lost 2 bases to trimming and J lost 6 bases; unmatched junction nucleotides: 9. Germline CDR1 SGHVS, CDR2 FQNEAQ. CDR3 length: 16 residues. This CDR3 is CASSLLLAGVVKTQYF. DNA for the CDR3: TGTGCCAGCAGCTTACTTCTAGCGGGAGTAGTAAAGACCCAGTACTTC.

In DNA form, the CDR3 reads TGTGCCAGCAGTTACTCGGGACAGGGGAGTTACGAGCAGTACGTC. Its translation is CASSYSGQGSYEQYV. V usage is TRBV6-5 and J usage is TRBJ2-7; 10 bases fit TRBD1. The trim removed 0 bases at V and 4 bases at J, leaving 3 bases unmatched. The length of the CDR3 is 15 residues. CDR1 MNHEY and CDR2 SVGAGI come from the germline V gene.

The chain's CDR3 is CASSHRQGTSFGTQYF. The CDR3, as DNA: TGTGCCAGCAGCCATCGACAGGGGACTAGCTTCGGGACCCAGTACTTC. The rearrangement links TRBV3-1 (or the pseudogene TRBV3-2) to TRBJ2-5; the D gene is possibly TRBD2 (9 bases). The CDR3 sequence is 16 residues long. The germline V gene encodes CDR1 LGHDT and CDR2 YNNKEL (reference sequence). V lost 3 bases to trimming and J lost 7 bases, with 21 bases between them.

V is TRBV12-5 and J is TRBJ1-5; 10 bases agree with TRBD1. The V gene's germline CDR1 is LGHNT and CDR2 FRNRAP. The V gene end was trimmed by 4 bases and the J gene end by 2 bases; junction bases not matched to a gene: 11. The CDR3 consists of 18 residues. The CDR3 bases are TGTGCTAGTGGTTCGGGACAGGGGAGATTGGTCGGCAATCAGCCCCAGCATTTT. Its protein is CASGSGQGRLVGNQPQHF.

This clone occurred a few times. V and J are TRBV10-1 and TRBJ2-7; the match to TRBD2 covers 8 bases. Looked up from germline, CDR1 is WNHNN and CDR2 is SYGVQD (reference sequence). The CDR3 is 13 residues long. V lost 10 bases, J lost 4 bases, and 9 bases stayed unmatched. CDR3 in amino acids: CATPRGGRYEQYV. As DNA, the CDR3 is TGCGCCACCCCTCGGGGGGGTAGGTACGAGCAGTACGTC.

J is TRBJ2-1 and V is TRBV27; D possibly corresponds to TRBD2 (7 bases). There are 14 residues in the CDR3. Deletions cut 3 bases from V and 7 bases from J, with 13 bases between. In germline, CDR1 is MNHEY, CDR2 SMNVEV (reference sequence). CDR3 protein: CASSLGGPRNEQFF. CDR3 nucleotide sequence: TGTGCCAGCAGTTTGGGGGGGCCCCGAAATGAGCAGTTCTTC.

The V call is TRBV15, the J call TRBJ1-5; 7 bases align to TRBD1. V lost 0 bases, J lost 2 bases, and 4 bases stayed unmatched. The CDR3 is 16 residues long. Germline loops: CDR1 LNHNV, CDR2 YYDKDF (reference sequence). CDR3 coding DNA: TGTGCCACCAGCAGAGACCTAACAGGGGGCAATCAGCCCCAGCATTTT. Its protein is CATSRDLTGGNQPQHF.

This clone came up once. This sequence joins TRBV2 and TRBJ1-2; 8 nucleotides align to TRBD1. In germline, CDR1 is SNHLY, CDR2 FYNNEI. The CDR3 loop spans 14 amino acids. The V segment lost 6 bases and the J segment 0 bases; nucleotides outside the gene matches: 3. DNA for the CDR3: TGTGCCAGCAGACAGACAGGGGCTAACTATGGCTACACCTTC. Encoded protein: CASRQTGANYGYTF.

This clone was seen a single time. The V call is TRBV19, the J call TRBJ2-3, with 7 bases that match TRBD1. CDR1 is LNHDA, CDR2 SQIVND, per germline (reference sequence). The CDR3 runs 14 residues. The V segment lost 5 bases and the J segment 5 bases; nucleotides outside the gene matches: 7. In nucleotides, the CDR3 is TGTGCCAGTAGTCGCGCAGGGGGTGAAGATACGCAGTATTTT. It translates to CASSRAGGEDTQYF.

This chain connects TRBV27 to TRBJ2-7; D is possibly TRBD2 (6 bases). V was clipped by 8 bases and J by 0 bases, with 11 bases between them. The CDR3 length is 13 residues. CDR1 and CDR2 from the germline V gene are MNHEY and SMNVEV (reference sequence). CDR3 region: CASRGSLSYEQYV. CDR3 sequence (DNA): TGTGCCAGCCGGGGGTCCCTCTCCTACGAGCAGTACGTC.

The J gene is TRBJ1-2, the V gene TRBV28; 8 nucleotides line up with TRBD1. Germline V gene data show CDR1 as MDHEN and CDR2 as SYDVKM. V lost 4 bases to trimming and J lost 8 bases; unmatched junction nucleotides: 3. This CDR3 region has 12 residues. The CDR3 spells CASSWTGMGYTF. DNA for the CDR3: TGTGCCAGCAGTTGGACAGGGATGGGCTACACCTTC.

The rearrangement uses TRBV4-1 and TRBJ1-6, with a tentative D call TRBD1 (6 bases). The CDR3 extends over 14 amino acids. CDR1 MGHRA and CDR2 YSYEKL come from the germline V gene. Trimming pared 1 base from V and 7 bases from J, leaving 8 bases between. The CDR3, as DNA: TGCGCCAGCAGCCAAGGGACAGAGAATTCACCCCTCCACTTT. Its translation: CASSQGTENSPLHF.

The gene calls are TRBV2 and TRBJ2-2, with D possibly TRBD1 on 5 matching bases. Trimming left V 1 base short and J 2 bases short, with 11 bases between. Germline-derived CDR1 and CDR2 are SNHLY and FYNNEI. There are 16 residues in the CDR3. CDR3 DNA: TGTGCCAGCAGTGAAGATGGGGCCCTAAACACCGGGGAGCTGTTTTTT. Translated: CASSEDGALNTGELFF.

This chain uses TRBV12-5 with TRBJ1-5; the D is unclear. The CDR3 contains 11 residues. The V end was cut by 4 bases, the J end by 9 bases, with 7 bases between. Germline CDR1 reads LGHNT; CDR2 reads FRNRAP. Here the CDR3 reads CASGSLGPQHF. The CDR3 bases are TGTGCTAGTGGTTCCCTCGGGCCCCAGCATTTT.